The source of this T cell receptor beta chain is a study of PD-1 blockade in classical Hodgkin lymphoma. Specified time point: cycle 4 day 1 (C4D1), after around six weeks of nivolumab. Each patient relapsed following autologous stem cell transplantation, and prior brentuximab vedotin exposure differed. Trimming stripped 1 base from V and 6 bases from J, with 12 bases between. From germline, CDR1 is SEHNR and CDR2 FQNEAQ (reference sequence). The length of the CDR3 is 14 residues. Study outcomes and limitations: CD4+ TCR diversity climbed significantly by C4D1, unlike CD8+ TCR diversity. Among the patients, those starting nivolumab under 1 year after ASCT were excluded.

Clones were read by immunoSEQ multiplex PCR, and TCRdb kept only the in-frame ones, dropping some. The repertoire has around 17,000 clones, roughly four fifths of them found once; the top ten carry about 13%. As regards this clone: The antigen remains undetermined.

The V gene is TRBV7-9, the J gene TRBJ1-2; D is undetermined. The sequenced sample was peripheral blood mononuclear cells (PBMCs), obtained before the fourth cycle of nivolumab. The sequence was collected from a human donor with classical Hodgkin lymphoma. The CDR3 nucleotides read TGTGCCAGCAGCTTAGTCGGAGGTGAGAATGGCTACACCTTC. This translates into CASSLVGGENGYTF. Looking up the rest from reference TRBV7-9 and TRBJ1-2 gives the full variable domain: DTGVSQNPRHKITKRGQNVTFRCDPISEHNRLYWYRQTLGQGPEFLTYFQNEAQLEKSRLLSDRFSAERPKGSFSTLEIQRTEQGDSAMYLCASSLVGGENGYTFGSGTRLTVV.